This TCR beta chain derives from a study of T cell repertoires in cytomegalovirus infection. For the study at large: It can be stated that public TCR beta signatures indicated CMV infection as well as a matching HLA type.

V lost 5 bases and J 5 bases, leaving 21 bases between the germline ends. The germline CDR1 and CDR2 sequences are MDHEN and SYDVKM. The CDR3 contains 17 residues. Study results and limitations: The study identified carriers of CMV plus the relevant HLA from cumulative public TCR beta family frequency. HLA-C-restricted CMV clonotypes gave the most frequent clonotype in two of eight donors.

The sample holds many counts of this clonotype. Its specificity is not known. One entry per CDR3 protein results from TCRdb running MiXCR on the reads. The sample has over 200,000 distinct CDR3 sequences, around 15% seen once. The clonotype originates from a human donor in good health (CMV status not recorded). Some clones in this sample may be carry-over from other donors' samples. The sample comprised PBMCs. The chain combines TRBV28 with TRBJ2-2, with TRBD1 as a possible D gene (7 bases). CDR3 protein: CASSGGGTEITTGELFF. The CDR3 region has the DNA TGTGCCAGCAGTGGAGGGGGGACAGAGATAACTACCGGGGAGCTGTTTTTT.